This TCR beta chain was identified in a study of human T cells and chemical hapten exposure. On the study more broadly: The study patch tested 0.01% DPC on the upper back and read results at 6 days.

TCRdb called the RACE reads again in MiXCR, with one record for every CDR3 protein. The table lists roughly 54,000 distinct CDR3 sequences, about 9.9% of them singletons, with approximately 1.7% in the top ten. Trimming cost V 1 base and J 6 bases, with 8 bases left between them. Germline values: CDR1 SGHTA, CDR2 FQGNSA. The CDR3 is made up of 13 amino acids. Time point: patch test 2, 6 weeks after DPC sensitization. Treatment here: therapeutic diphenylcyclopropenone sensitization with weekly scalp DPC. This TCR derives from a woman aged 50 to 60 with alopecia areata. Some clones in this sample may be carry-over from other donors' samples. The V call is TRBV7-2, the J call TRBJ2-3, with D possibly being TRBD2 (5 bases). The sequenced sample was whole blood, obtained in connection with sensitization to the hapten diphenylcyclopropenone (DPC). CDR3 loop: CASSLVRRDTQYF. The CDR3 nucleotides are TGTGCCAGCAGCTTAGTAAGGAGGGATACGCAGTATTTT.